The TCR beta chain under discussion was sequenced for a study of blood T cell repertoires in COVID-19. The CDR3 is 19 amino acids. The germline V gene has CDR1 SGHNT and CDR2 YYREEE (reference sequence). The J segment lost 0 bases and the V segment lost 4 bases, leaving 10 bases of the junction unmatched. Data came from immunoSEQ multiplex PCR; TCRdb stores just in-frame clones and leaves some out. Of around 57,000 clones detected, roughly 88% appear once; the ten largest clones hold approximately 18%. This chain connects TRBV5-4 to TRBJ2-5, with TRBD2 matching over 15 bases. This sequence originates from an elderly woman with active COVID-19. Source material: peripheral blood. CDR3 nucleotide sequence: TGTGCCAGCAGCACAGGACTAGCGGGGGGGGCCCTGTACCAAGAGACCCAGTACTTC. This translates into CASSTGLAGGALYQETQYF.